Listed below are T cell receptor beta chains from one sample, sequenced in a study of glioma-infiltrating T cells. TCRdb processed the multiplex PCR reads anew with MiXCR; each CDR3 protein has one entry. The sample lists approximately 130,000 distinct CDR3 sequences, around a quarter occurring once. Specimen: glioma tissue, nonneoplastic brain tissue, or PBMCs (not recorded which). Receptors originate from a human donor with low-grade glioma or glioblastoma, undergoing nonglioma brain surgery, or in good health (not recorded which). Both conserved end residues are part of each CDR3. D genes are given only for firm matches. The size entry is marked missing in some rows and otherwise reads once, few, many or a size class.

cdr3_aa: CSARDPRGYTDTQYF; cdr3_nt: TGCAGTGCTAGAGATCCCAGGGGATACACAGATACGCAGTATTTT; j_call: TRBJ2-3; v_call: TRBV20-1; clone_size: .; d_call: .
cdr3_aa: CASSGASVNGFEQFF; cdr3_nt: TGTGCCAGCTCGGGGGCATCCGTGAACGGATTCGAGCAGTTCTTC; j_call: TRBJ2-1; v_call: TRBV28; clone_size: .; d_call: .
cdr3_aa: CASSLSAGMAGELFF; cdr3_nt: TGTGCCAGCAGCTTAAGTGCAGGGATGGCCGGGGAGCTGTTTTTT; j_call: TRBJ2-2; v_call: TRBV7-8; clone_size: once; d_call: .
cdr3_aa: CASSPGRLEANTQYF; cdr3_nt: TGCGCCAGCAGCCCAGGGCGACTAGAAGCAAATACGCAGTATTTT; j_call: TRBJ2-3; v_call: TRBV5-1; clone_size: few; d_call: .
cdr3_aa: CASSPRQVIAFF; cdr3_nt: TGTGCCAGCAGTCCCCGACAGGTTATAGCTTTCTTT; j_call: TRBJ1-1; v_call: TRBV28; clone_size: .; d_call: .
cdr3_aa: CASRPAGQNTDTQYF; cdr3_nt: TGTGCCAGCAGGCCCGCGGGACAGAACACAGATACGCAGTATTTT; j_call: TRBJ2-3; v_call: TRBV7-2; clone_size: many; d_call: .
cdr3_aa: CASSLDFTGRVNGYTF; cdr3_nt: TGTGCCAGCAGCTTAGACTTTACGGGGAGGGTGAATGGCTACACCTTC; j_call: TRBJ1-2; v_call: TRBV7-9; clone_size: .; d_call: .
cdr3_aa: CSAREGQGKQPQHF; cdr3_nt: TGCAGTGCTAGAGAGGGACAGGGGAAACAGCCCCAGCATTTT; j_call: TRBJ1-5; v_call: TRBV20-1; clone_size: many; d_call: TRBD1
cdr3_aa: CASRAGTGSTEAFF; cdr3_nt: TGTGCCAGCAGAGCCGGGACAGGGAGCACTGAAGCTTTCTTT; j_call: TRBJ1-1; v_call: TRBV7-3; clone_size: many; d_call: TRBD1
cdr3_aa: CASSQARGGGSSYNEQFF; cdr3_nt: TGTGCCAGCAGCCAAGCGCGCGGGGGGGGGAGCTCCTACAATGAGCAGTTCTTC; j_call: TRBJ2-1; v_call: TRBV3-1; clone_size: once; d_call: TRBD2
cdr3_aa: CASSSPVSQETQYF; cdr3_nt: TGTGCCAGCAGCTCCCCAGTGAGCCAAGAGACCCAGTACTTC; j_call: TRBJ2-5; v_call: TRBV7-9; clone_size: few; d_call: .
cdr3_aa: CASSWDSRRLYNEQFF; cdr3_nt: TGTGCCAGCAGCTGGGACAGCCGGCGACTATACAATGAGCAGTTCTTC; j_call: TRBJ2-1; v_call: TRBV27; clone_size: many; d_call: TRBD1
cdr3_aa: CASSLAGVTDTQYF; cdr3_nt: TGCGCCAGCAGCTTGGCTGGGGTTACAGATACGCAGTATTTT; j_call: TRBJ2-3; v_call: TRBV5-1; clone_size: .; d_call: .
cdr3_aa: CASSESGTTTDTQYF; cdr3_nt: TGTGCCAGCAGCGAATCCGGGACAACCACAGATACGCAGTATTTT; j_call: TRBJ2-3; v_call: TRBV7-3; clone_size: few; d_call: .
cdr3_aa: CASSLSGGPEGYTF; cdr3_nt: TGTGCCAGCAGTTTATCGGGGGGACCGGAGGGCTACACCTTC; j_call: TRBJ1-2; v_call: TRBV28; clone_size: few; d_call: .
cdr3_aa: CASSTAGAGGIQTQYF; cdr3_nt: TGTGCCAGCAGCACCGCCGGAGCGGGGGGCATCCAGACCCAATACTTC; j_call: TRBJ2-5; v_call: TRBV7-9; clone_size: .; d_call: TRBD2
cdr3_aa: CAISDPDRGPSQPQHF; cdr3_nt: TGTGCCATCAGTGACCCCGACAGGGGCCCCAGTCAGCCCCAGCATTTT; j_call: TRBJ1-5; v_call: TRBV10-3; clone_size: .; d_call: TRBD1
cdr3_aa: CASSLAYRGELFF; cdr3_nt: TGTGCCAGCAGCTTAGCGTACAGGGGGGAGCTGTTTTTT; j_call: TRBJ2-2; v_call: TRBV7-2; clone_size: .; d_call: .
cdr3_aa: CASTSRTSLDEQFF; cdr3_nt: TGTGCCAGCACTTCTAGGACTAGTCTTGATGAGCAGTTCTTC; j_call: TRBJ2-1; v_call: TRBV6-1; clone_size: many; d_call: TRBD2
cdr3_aa: CASSSPTGRDGYTF; cdr3_nt: TGTGCCAGCAGTTCGCCGACAGGGAGAGATGGCTACACCTTC; j_call: TRBJ1-2; v_call: TRBV27; clone_size: many; d_call: TRBD1
cdr3_aa: CASSKTGGGNTEAFF; cdr3_nt: TGTGCCAGCTCAAAGACAGGGGGCGGAAACACTGAAGCTTTCTTT; j_call: TRBJ1-1; v_call: TRBV18; clone_size: .; d_call: TRBD1
cdr3_aa: CASSYRGSGPGETQYF; cdr3_nt: TGTGCCAGCAGTTATAGGGGTAGCGGGCCCGGGGAGACCCAGTACTTC; j_call: TRBJ2-5; v_call: TRBV6-2/TRBV6-3; clone_size: once; d_call: TRBD2
cdr3_aa: CASSQQDYGFAYNEQFF; cdr3_nt: TGTGCCAGCAGCCAACAAGATTATGGGTTCGCCTACAATGAGCAGTTCTTC; j_call: TRBJ2-1; v_call: TRBV14; clone_size: .; d_call: .
cdr3_aa: CASSQDWLAGGTQETQYF; cdr3_nt: TGTGCCAGCAGCCAAGATTGGCTAGCGGGGGGAACCCAAGAGACCCAGTACTTC; j_call: TRBJ2-5; v_call: TRBV3-1; clone_size: few; d_call: TRBD2
cdr3_aa: CASGPGPLGDEQFF; cdr3_nt: TGTGCCAGCGGTCCGGGCCCATTGGGCGATGAGCAGTTCTTC; j_call: TRBJ2-1; v_call: TRBV2; clone_size: few; d_call: .
cdr3_aa: CASKGLLNTEAFF; cdr3_nt: TGTGCCAGCAAGGGACTTCTGAACACTGAAGCTTTCTTT; j_call: TRBJ1-1; v_call: TRBV14; clone_size: many; d_call: .
cdr3_aa: CASTYITEANQPQHF; cdr3_nt: TGTGCCAGCACCTATATCACAGAGGCGAATCAGCCCCAGCATTTT; j_call: TRBJ1-5; v_call: TRBV2; clone_size: few; d_call: .
cdr3_aa: CSAREDNQNQHQHF; cdr3_nt: TGCAGTGCTAGGGAGGACAACCAAAATCAGCACCAGCATTTT; j_call: TRBJ1-5; v_call: TRBV20-1; clone_size: .; d_call: .
cdr3_aa: CASSLRLTTDTQYF; cdr3_nt: TGTGCCAGCAGCTTACGACTTACCACAGATACGCAGTATTTT; j_call: TRBJ2-3; v_call: TRBV11-2; clone_size: .; d_call: .
cdr3_aa: CSGNSGLKDGYTF; cdr3_nt: TGCAGTGGTAACAGTGGACTAAAGGATGGCTACACCTTC; j_call: TRBJ1-2; v_call: TRBV20-1; clone_size: .; d_call: .
cdr3_aa: CASVSRVTDTQYF; cdr3_nt: TGTGCCAGCGTAAGCAGGGTAACAGATACGCAGTATTTT; j_call: TRBJ2-3; v_call: TRBV28; clone_size: many; d_call: .
cdr3_aa: CASSLGIVGANQPQHF; cdr3_nt: TGTGCCAGCAGCTTAGGAATTGTAGGGGCCAATCAGCCCCAGCATTTT; j_call: TRBJ1-5; v_call: TRBV7-9; clone_size: .; d_call: .
cdr3_aa: CASSLGPWDEQFF; cdr3_nt: TGTGCCAGCAGCTTAGGGCCCTGGGACGAGCAGTTCTTC; j_call: TRBJ2-1; v_call: TRBV7-2; clone_size: few; d_call: .
cdr3_aa: CASSPGQVSGTQYF; cdr3_nt: TGTGCCAGCAGCCCTGGACAGGTTTCAGGTACGCAGTATTTT; j_call: TRBJ2-3; v_call: TRBV7-3; clone_size: .; d_call: TRBD1
cdr3_aa: CASSTGDRGGYTF; cdr3_nt: TGTGCCAGCAGCACAGGGGACAGAGGGGGCTACACCTTC; j_call: TRBJ1-2; v_call: TRBV7-9; clone_size: few; d_call: TRBD1
cdr3_aa: CASTNPTVQSGYTF; cdr3_nt: TGTGCCAGCACCAATCCGACGGTTCAGTCCGGCTACACCTTC; j_call: TRBJ1-2; v_call: TRBV27; clone_size: many; d_call: .
cdr3_aa: CASSTPWAGTEAFF; cdr3_nt: TGTGCCAGCAGTACGCCGTGGGCTGGAACTGAAGCTTTCTTT; j_call: TRBJ1-1; v_call: TRBV28; clone_size: medium-sized; d_call: .
cdr3_aa: CASGLWTGGNIQYF; cdr3_nt: TGTGCCAGCGGGCTTTGGACAGGGGGAAACATTCAGTACTTC; j_call: TRBJ2-4; v_call: TRBV28; clone_size: few; d_call: TRBD1
cdr3_aa: CASNPGTGYGYTF; cdr3_nt: TGTGCCAGTAACCCCGGGACAGGGTATGGCTACACCTTC; j_call: TRBJ1-2; v_call: TRBV19; clone_size: few; d_call: TRBD1
cdr3_aa: CASRAGTGELYGYTF; cdr3_nt: TGTGCCAGCAGGGCCGGGACAGGGGAGCTCTATGGCTACACCTTC; j_call: TRBJ1-2; v_call: TRBV2; clone_size: .; d_call: TRBD1
cdr3_aa: CSARDHGGRNYGYTF; cdr3_nt: TGCAGTGCTAGAGATCATGGGGGGCGTAACTATGGCTACACCTTC; j_call: TRBJ1-2; v_call: TRBV20-1; clone_size: few; d_call: .